One TCR beta chain is described in this entry. The data are from a study of blood T cell repertoires in COVID-19. The CDR3 has 18 amino acids. Germline loops: CDR1 LGHDT, CDR2 YNNKEL (reference sequence). J gave up 1 base and V 0 bases, and 8 bases lay outside the gene matches. The data were produced by immunoSEQ multiplex PCR, yet TCRdb's version contains in-frame clones alone and is incomplete. The sample comprises more than 90,000 clones, under 85% of which are singletons, and 24% rests with the top ten. This receptor was obtained from a human donor in a cohort sampled during active COVID-19. The chain couples TRBV3-1 (or the pseudogene TRBV3-2) to TRBJ2-5, with 10 bases lining up with TRBD2. Sequencing input: peripheral blood. For the CDR3, the DNA is TGTGCCAGCAGCCAAGACATAGCGGGAGGAGGGGCCCAAGAGACCCAGTACTTC. Its protein product is CASSQDIAGGGAQETQYF.